The 4 T cell receptor beta chains below were found in one sample sequenced in a study of T-cell reconstitution after alpha-beta-depleted transplantation in children. Preparation of the TCRbeta library was carried out with unique molecular identifiers. TCRdb called the PCR reads again in MiXCR, with one record for every CDR3 protein. The sample lists 400,000 to 500,000 distinct CDR3 sequences; around 9.9% were seen once. The sample here was PBMCs from the stem cell graft donor, taken from the stem cell graft. The source is a human donor who donated a stem cell graft to a child with acute myeloid leukemia.

This clonotype turned up a few times. J is TRBJ2-2 and V is TRBV10-3; D not resolved. Germline V lookup: CDR1 ENHRY, CDR2 SYGVKD. The V end was cut by 3 bases, the J end by 3 bases, with 14 bases between. The CDR3 spans 16 residues. The CDR3 DNA sequence: TGTGCCATCAGTGAAGTTTTTGCGAAGGACACCGGGGAGCTGTTTTTT. Amino acid sequence: CAISEVFAKDTGELFF.

J is TRBJ2-3 and V is TRBV7-2; maybe TRBD2 (6 bases). V was clipped by 8 bases and J by 0 bases, with 15 bases between them. The V gene's germline CDR1 is SGHTA and CDR2 FQGNSA. The CDR3 has 15 amino acids. CDR3 nucleotide sequence: TGTGCCAGCCGTCCCCGCGGGGCAAGCACAGATACGCAGTATTTT. It yields the protein CASRPRGASTDTQYF.

A few counts support this clonotype. The DNA for the CDR3 is TGTGCCAGCAGCTTTCTAGTGTCTGAAGCTTTCTTT. It specifies CASSFLVSEAFF. The chain links TRBV5-6 to TRBJ1-1; unclear D gene. This CDR3 is built from 12 residues. V was shortened by 2 bases and J by 6 bases, with 8 bases between the two germline ends. Germline lookup yields CDR1 SGHDT and CDR2 YYEEEE.

This chain connects TRBV14 to TRBJ2-1, with 8 bases that match TRBD1. V shed 2 bases and J 2 bases; nucleotides not matched to a gene: 5. The CDR3 length is 16 residues. The germline gives CDR1 SGHDN, CDR2 FVKESK. In nucleotides, the CDR3 is TGTGCCAGCAGCCAAACAGGGGGGTTCACCTACAATGAGCAGTTCTTC. Translation: CASSQTGGFTYNEQFF.